A few counts support the clone carrying this T cell receptor beta chain. Its matching antigen is unknown. The data were taken from a study of beta chain features in type 1 diabetes. Study-level background: There was similarity between patients and healthy donors in age, gender and cell yields.

CD4+ cells of the naive, central memory, regulatory and stem cell-like memory types were sorted via CD45RO/CCR7/CD25/CD127/CD95/CD27. TCRB transcripts that were expressed got sequenced, as all of the isolated RNA had been reverse transcribed. The protocol was immunoSEQ multiplex PCR, while the TCRdb copy is restricted to in-frame clones and leaves out a portion. The sample has over 120,000 clones, about 13% seen once. Study-wide points: The study found moderately but significantly shorter TCRB CDR3s in all four CD4+ subsets of Type 1 diabetes patients.

Between the trimmed V and J ends, which lost 0 bases and 5 bases, there was a span of 11 bases. The CDR3 consists of 14 residues. Per germline, CDR1 GTSNPN and CDR2 SVGIG (reference sequence). Sequences were obtained from central memory CD4+ T cells from blood. The chain has TRBV30 and TRBJ1-5, with D tentatively TRBD1 (6 bases). This sequence was found in a man younger than 35 with type 1 diabetes. The CDR3 here is CAWSVGGFYQPQHF. The CDR3 DNA sequence: TGTGCCTGGAGTGTCGGGGGCTTCTATCAGCCCCAGCATTTT.